This entry is about one T cell receptor (beta chain). Germline is not matched at one junction end, which may reflect a read error. RNA was extracted from bulk tissue without any cell sorting. The normal lung tissue was taken more than 3 cm from the tumor edge. Three rounds of nested PCR, following a modified ARM-PCR protocol, produced the TCRbeta library. TCRdb itself ran the multiplex PCR reads through MiXCR, one entry per CDR3 protein. The sample lists approximately 66,000 distinct CDR3 sequences, around two thirds occurring once. The sample comes from a study of tumor and adjacent non-tumor tissue in lung cancer. Turning to the study itself: There were 11 to 13 adenocarcinoma, a couple of squamous cell carcinoma and 1 small cell lung cancer cases. Each sample yielded millions of productive TCRbeta reads on average.

This CDR3 contains 12 residues. Germline assignment: CDR1 SGHAT and CDR2 FQNNGV. This clonotype originated in a man between 65 and 85 years old with non-small cell lung cancer. The sample comprised distant non-tumor lung tissue. The chain is built from TRBV11-2 and TRBJ2-5; D is unclear. CDR3 DNA sequence: TGTGCCAGCAGCTTTGTTCGAGAGGCCCAGTACTTC. Amino acids: CASSFVREAQYF.